These 18 T cell receptor beta chains share one sample of origin, sequenced in a study of blood T cell repertoires in COVID-19. Clones were sequenced by immunoSEQ multiplex PCR, and TCRdb holds only the in-frame ones, with some missing. The sample shows about 380,000 clones, roughly 77% of them seen only once. The sample comprised peripheral blood. The receptors originated from a human donor with acute or convalescent COVID-19. The donor label of this sample is uncertain.

This clone was seen more than once but under ten times. The V call is TRBV19, the J call TRBJ2-4; 7 bases are a match to TRBD1. The V and J ends lost 10 bases and 4 bases, in that order; junction bases with no gene match: 7. The CDR3 extends over 13 amino acids. Germline V gene data show CDR1 as LNHDA and CDR2 as SQIVND (reference sequence). The CDR3 is CATRQGLKNIQYF. The CDR3 region has the DNA TGTGCCACCCGACAGGGCCTAAAAAACATTCAGTACTTC.

The V gene is TRBV10-2, the J gene TRBJ2-2, with TRBD2 as a possible D gene (5 bases). The CDR3 consists of 15 residues. The germline V and J ends were trimmed by 7 bases and 4 bases, with 16 bases remaining between them. Germline assignment: CDR1 WSHSY and CDR2 SAAADI. The DNA for the CDR3 is TGCGCCAGCAACTCCTGGGAGACGGGCACCGGGGAGCTGTTTTTT. Translating gives CASNSWETGTGELFF.

The chain couples TRBV2 to TRBJ2-5; 10 positions match TRBD1. The germline V gene has CDR1 SNHLY and CDR2 FYNNEI. The CDR3 has 15 residues. V shed 6 bases and J 6 bases; nucleotides not matched to a gene: 10. CDR3 amino acids: CASRDQTGGVKTQYF. The DNA for the CDR3 is TGTGCCAGCAGGGACCAGACAGGGGGCGTTAAGACCCAGTACTTC.

This chain links TRBV2 with TRBJ2-2; D uncertain. This CDR3 is built from 14 residues. Trimming removed 4 bases from V and 7 bases from J, with 13 bases in between. Germline V gene data show CDR1 as SNHLY and CDR2 as FYNNEI. CDR3: CASSVYQTNGELFF. The DNA for the CDR3 is TGTGCCAGCAGTGTGTACCAGACAAACGGGGAGCTGTTTTTT. Supplemented by reference TRBV2 and TRBJ2-2, the full variable domain reads EPEVTQTPSHQVTQMGQEVILRCVPISNHLYFYWYRQILGQKVEFLVSFYNNEISEKSEIFDDQFSVERPDGSNFTLKIRSTKLEDSAMYFCASSVYQTNGELFFGEGSRLTVL.

V is TRBV7-6 and J is TRBJ1-3; unclear D gene. Germline assignment: CDR1 SGHVS and CDR2 FNYEAQ. The CDR3 is 16 amino acids. The V gene lost 1 base and the J gene lost 1 base, with 11 bases spanning the gap. CDR3 nucleotide sequence: TGTGCCAGCAGCTTAGATAGGACGGGATCTGGAAACACCATATATTTT. Residues: CASSLDRTGSGNTIYF.

Only a few counts were recorded for this clone. One end of the junction varies from germline; a read error may be responsible. The chain is built from TRBV15 and TRBJ1-1; D possibly corresponds to TRBD1 (5 bases). Germline CDR1 reads LNHNV; CDR2 reads YYDKDF (reference sequence). The CDR3 has 18 amino acids. The CDR3 nucleotides read TGTGCCACCAGCGGAGAAGGTGTTGGACACTTCTCGAACACTGAAGCTTTCTTT. It specifies CATSGEGVGHFSNTEAFF. Filled out from reference TRBV15 and TRBJ1-1, the complete variable domain reads DAMVIQNPRYQVTQFGKPVTLSCSQTLNHNVMYWYQQKSSQAPKLLFHYYDKDFNNEADTPDNFQSRRPNTSFCFLDIRSPGLGDTAMYLCATSGEGVGHFSNTEAFFGQGTRLTVV.

The gene calls are TRBV6-5 and TRBJ1-3; D call uncertain. The ends were cut back, 7 bases at V and 0 bases at J, with 10 bases in the middle. Germline values: CDR1 MNHEY, CDR2 SVGAGI. This CDR3 has 14 amino acids. DNA of the CDR3: TGTGCCAGCATCGATACTGACTCTGGAAACACCATATATTTT. It codes for CASIDTDSGNTIYF.

This chain connects TRBV12-3 or TRBV12-4 to TRBJ1-3; unclear D gene. The CDR3 totals 12 residues. Trimming took off 3 bases at V and 16 bases at J, with 16 bases between the two ends. Written as DNA, the CDR3 is TGTGCCAGCAGTTTGTCGGTTACGGGAACGTATTTT. This codes for CASSLSVTGTYF.

The chain couples TRBV6-6 to TRBJ2-3; possibly TRBD2 for D (7 bases). V gave up 0 bases and J gave up 4 bases, with 14 bases separating them. Germline lookup yields CDR1 MNHNY and CDR2 SVGAGI (reference sequence). CDR3 length: 16 amino acids. The DNA of the CDR3 is TGTGCCAGCAGTTACTCTCAGAGAGGGGGGGCAGATACGCAGTATTTT. The encoded protein is CASSYSQRGGADTQYF.

The genes are TRBV19 and TRBJ2-1, with 9 bases matching TRBD1. V lost 4 bases to trimming and J lost 3 bases; unmatched junction nucleotides: 4. Germline values: CDR1 LNHDA, CDR2 SQIVND (reference sequence). The CDR3 has 15 amino acids. Here the CDR3 reads CASSRGQGYYNEQFF. The CDR3 nucleotides are TGTGCCAGTAGTAGGGGACAGGGCTACTACAATGAGCAGTTCTTC.

The chain couples TRBV3-1 (or the pseudogene TRBV3-2) to TRBJ1-5; TRBD1 aligns across 9 bases. V lost 1 base and J lost 2; bases outside the gene matches: 0. The length of the CDR3 is 15 residues. The germline V gene encodes CDR1 LGHDT and CDR2 YNNKEL (reference sequence). CDR3 bases: TGTGCCAGCAGCCAAGGGACAGGGGGCAATCAGCCCCAGCATTTT. Its translation: CASSQGTGGNQPQHF.

The V gene is TRBV2, the J gene TRBJ1-2; 9 nucleotides align to TRBD1. The germline V gene has CDR1 SNHLY and CDR2 FYNNEI. V lost 6 bases, J lost 4 bases, and 9 bases stayed unmatched. The CDR3 is made up of 15 amino acids. CDR3 coding DNA: TGTGCCAGCAGGGGACAGGGAACTCAGCTCTATGGCTACACCTTC. It yields the protein CASRGQGTQLYGYTF.

For the CDR3, the DNA is TGTGCCAGCAGGGGGGACAGGGACGGTTCACCCCTCCACTTT. The encoded protein is CASRGDRDGSPLHF. The chain recombines TRBV7-9 with TRBJ1-6, with 9 bases aligning to TRBD1. This CDR3 is built from 14 residues. J gave up 9 bases and V 6 bases, and 6 bases lay outside the gene matches. Germline values: CDR1 SEHNR, CDR2 FQNEAQ (reference sequence). Variable domain in full (rest from reference TRBV7-9 and TRBJ1-6): DTGVSQNPRHKITKRGQNVTFRCDPISEHNRLYWYRQTLGQGPEFLTYFQNEAQLEKSRLLSDRFSAERPKGSFSTLEIQRTEQGDSAMYLCASRGDRDGSPLHFGNGTRLTVT.

The chain couples TRBV6-5 to TRBJ1-5; D is ambiguous. Deletions cut 10 bases from V and 0 bases from J, with 16 bases between. CDR1 is MNHEY, CDR2 SVGAGI, per germline. This CDR3 spans 15 amino acids. CDR3 nucleotides: TGTGCCACAAAGCCCGAGCGGTATAGCAATCAGCCCCAGCATTTT. Protein sequence: CATKPERYSNQPQHF.

This chain uses TRBV4-1 with TRBJ2-3; 9 bases agree with TRBD2. The CDR3 spans 14 residues. Unmatched junction bases numbered 0, after V lost 1 base and J lost 4 bases. In germline, CDR1 is MGHRA, CDR2 YSYEKL. CDR3 protein: CASSQGGRADTQYF. The DNA for the CDR3 is TGCGCCAGCAGCCAAGGCGGGAGGGCAGATACGCAGTATTTT.

The chain recombines TRBV3-1 (or the pseudogene TRBV3-2) with TRBJ2-5, with a tentative D call TRBD2 (5 bases). V lost 6 bases and J 2 bases, leaving 13 bases between the germline ends. This CDR3 contains 14 residues. Germline CDR1 is LGHDT and CDR2 is YNNKEL (reference sequence). The CDR3 DNA reads as TGTGCCAGCAGGATCACGGGATCTCAAGAGACCCAGTACTTC. As protein: CASRITGSQETQYF.

The chain carries TRBV6-1 and TRBJ2-1, with 12 bases lining up with TRBD1. After removal of 3 bases from V and 8 bases from J, the junction contained 14 bases not matched to a gene. In germline, CDR1 is MNHNS, CDR2 SASEGT. The CDR3 is 18 amino acids. The CDR3 region has the DNA TGTGCCAGCAGTGACCGAACTTGGGGACAGGGGGCGCGGTATGAGCAGTTCTTC. It yields the protein CASSDRTWGQGARYEQFF.

The V gene is TRBV20-1, the J gene TRBJ2-1; D is possibly TRBD2 (5 bases). CDR1 is DFQATT, CDR2 SNEGSKA, per germline (reference sequence). Trimming removed 6 bases at V and 6 bases at J, with 15 bases between. The CDR3 totals 13 residues. CDR3 sequence: CSASGSSPNEQFF. DNA of the CDR3: TGCAGTGCGAGTGGGAGTAGCCCCAATGAGCAGTTCTTC.